This T cell receptor beta chain was documented in a study of sequential checkpoint blockade in melanoma. Study overall: Patients were randomized 1:1 to nivolumab-then-ipilimumab or ipilimumab-then-nivolumab first-line. Both treatment sequences were followed by maintenance nivolumab.

The method was immunoSEQ multiplex PCR; TCRdb's version includes in-frame clones alone and lacks a portion of them. The sample contains 15,000 to 20,000 clones, 55% to 75% of which appear only once. Germline values: CDR1 SGHAT, CDR2 FQNNGV. J lost 0 bases, V lost 4 bases, and 17 bases had no gene match. The CDR3 has 19 residues. This clone was observed a few times. The treatment denotes: randomized to nivolumab then ipilimumab (arm A) or the reverse (arm B). Patients had received no earlier DNA-damaging chemotherapy. From thawed PBMCs, live CD3+CD8+ cells negative for CD19 and CD56 were sorted. The sequencing here drew on CD8+ T cells sorted from blood (inferred from file names), taken from a patient given nivolumab and ipilimumab in sequence. The chain links TRBV11-2 to TRBJ1-1, with 7 nucleotides matching TRBD1. This TCR derives from a human donor with melanoma. Written as DNA, the CDR3 is TGTGCCAGCAGCTCCTTCGGATCTTACCTTGGGACAGTGAACACTGAAGCTTTCTTT. Protein product: CASSSFGSYLGTVNTEAFF.